The 18 T cell receptor beta chains below were found in one sample sequenced in a study of CD8 T cells in Susac syndrome. RNA was extracted with the RNeasy kit, and a quantity of about 0.45 to 1 ug was reverse transcribed using random hexamers. TCRdb itself ran the immunoSEQ multiplex PCR reads through MiXCR, one entry per CDR3 protein. The data show some 18,000 distinct CDR3 sequences, with 90% to 95% seen just once and around 0.25% held by the top ten. Specimen: CD8+ T cells from PBMCs. These receptors were collected from a human donor in good health.

V usage is TRBV28 and J usage is TRBJ2-7, with 7 bases matching TRBD2. This CDR3 is built from 13 residues. CDR1 and CDR2 from the germline V gene are MDHEN and SYDVKM. The trim removed 4 bases at V and 4 bases at J, leaving 4 bases unmatched. CDR3 region: CASSSRTRYEQYF. As DNA, the CDR3 is TGTGCCAGCAGTTCCCGGACTAGGTACGAGCAGTACTTC.

This rearrangement joins TRBV27 to TRBJ2-7; tentative D call: TRBD1 (5 bases). With 5 bases removed from V and 6 bases from J, the gap between germline ends came to 17 bases. Germline V gene data show CDR1 as MNHEY and CDR2 as SMNVEV (reference sequence). The CDR3 loop spans 14 amino acids. The CDR3 region has the DNA TGTGCCAGCAGTCCTGGGGCCCCCCCGGGCGAGCAGTACTTC. It translates to CASSPGAPPGEQYF.

The rearrangement joins TRBV7-2 to TRBJ1-5; TRBD1 aligns across 7 bases. Germline CDR1 SGHTA, CDR2 FQGNSA. The V gene end was trimmed by 5 bases and the J gene end by 2 bases; junction bases not matched to a gene: 3. There are 14 residues in the CDR3. CDR3 region: CASSPDRGNQPQHF. The CDR3 DNA follows: TGTGCCAGCAGCCCTGACAGGGGCAATCAGCCCCAGCATTTT.

The gene calls are TRBV9 and TRBJ2-7, with TRBD2 identical over 9 bases. Germline V CDR1 and CDR2: SGDLS, YYNGEE. This CDR3 spans 16 amino acids. Losses at the gene ends were 0 bases for V and 4 bases for J; bases not matched to a gene: 8. CDR3 residues: CASSVVAAGGIYEQYF. The DNA of the CDR3 is TGTGCCAGCAGCGTAGTTGCGGCGGGAGGGATTTACGAGCAGTACTTC.

V is TRBV13 and J is TRBJ2-7; D gene uncertain. In germline, CDR1 is PRHDT, CDR2 FYEKMQ (reference sequence). Trimming left V 5 bases short and J 6 bases short, with 8 bases between. This CDR3 region has 11 residues. The CDR3 bases are TGTGCCAGCAGCCGTTCGAGCGAGCAGTACTTC. Its protein is CASSRSSEQYF.

This CDR3 is CASSQARGRAGKNIQYF. The CDR3 region has the DNA TGCGCCAGCAGTCAAGCCCGCGGGAGGGCCGGCAAAAACATTCAGTACTTC. The rearrangement uses TRBV23-1 and TRBJ2-4; TRBD2 matches 9 bases. TRBV23-1 is placed among ORFs of uncertain function. The CDR3 contains 17 residues. V lost 2 bases and J lost 3; bases outside the gene matches: 8.

CDR3 in amino acids: CASSLGFREMNTGELFF. The DNA for the CDR3 is TGTGCCAGCAGCTTAGGGTTCCGGGAGATGAACACCGGGGAGCTGTTTTTT. The chain employs TRBV7-9 and TRBJ2-2, with D maybe TRBD2 (6 bases). The V gene's germline CDR1 is SEHNR and CDR2 FQNEAQ (reference sequence). Between the trimmed V and J ends, which lost 1 base and 1 base, there was a span of 13 bases. The CDR3 consists of 17 residues.

This chain uses TRBV27 with TRBJ2-3, with D perhaps TRBD2 (6 bases). The germline CDR1 and CDR2 sequences are MNHEY and SMNVEV (reference sequence). This CDR3 spans 15 amino acids. The V end lost 6 bases, the J end lost 2 bases, and 15 bases lay between the germline ends. CDR3 residues: CASRSGTYPTDTQYF. The CDR3, as DNA: TGTGCCAGCAGATCGGGGACTTACCCCACAGATACGCAGTATTTT.

This clonotype turned up a few times. The chain recombines TRBV5-8 with TRBJ2-7; no definite D call. This CDR3 comprises 10 residues. Trimming stripped 3 bases from V and 3 bases from J, with 1 base between. CDR1 is SGHTS and CDR2 is YDEGEE in the germline V gene. The CDR3 loop is CASSYYEQYV. CDR3 sequence (DNA): TGTGCCAGCAGCTACTACGAGCAGTACGTC.

The rearrangement joins TRBV2 to TRBJ2-7; possibly TRBD1 for D (6 bases). Trimming stripped 3 bases from V and 4 bases from J, with 13 bases between. CDR3 length equals 14 residues. From germline, CDR1 is SNHLY and CDR2 FYNNEI. The chain's CDR3 is CASSEWPRGYEQYF. CDR3 bases: TGTGCCAGCAGTGAGTGGCCGAGGGGGTACGAGCAGTACTTC.

The rearrangement links TRBV5-4 to TRBJ2-7; TRBD2 might be the D (6 bases). Germline CDR1 reads SGHNT; CDR2 reads YYREEE (reference sequence). The V end lost 0 bases, the J end lost 2 bases, and 9 bases lay between the germline ends. The CDR3 extends over 14 amino acids. The CDR3 DNA follows: TGTGCCAGCAGCTTGGTGACTAGAGCCTACGAGCAGTACTTC. It is translated as CASSLVTRAYEQYF.

The chain couples TRBV9 to TRBJ1-2; D is unresolved. The CDR3 has 12 residues. The V end was cut by 3 bases, the J end by 8 bases, with 11 bases between. The germline gives CDR1 SGDLS, CDR2 YYNGEE. The CDR3: CASSALPGGYTF. Here the CDR3 DNA reads TGTGCCAGCAGCGCCCTCCCGGGGGGCTACACCTTC.

The chain couples TRBV6-6 to TRBJ2-1; the match to TRBD2 covers 7 bases. After removal of 0 bases from V and 4 bases from J, the junction contained 3 bases not matched to a gene. The length of the CDR3 is 15 residues. Germline V gene lookup returns CDR1 MNHNY and CDR2 SVGAGI (reference sequence). This chain's CDR3 is CASSYSAGAYNEQFF. The CDR3 DNA sequence: TGTGCCAGCAGTTACTCCGCGGGAGCGTACAATGAGCAGTTCTTC.

The gene calls are TRBV7-3 and TRBJ2-2; no firm D call. Trimming took off 5 bases at V and 0 bases at J, with 13 bases between the two ends. Germline loops: CDR1 SGHTA, CDR2 FQGTGA. The CDR3 runs 16 residues. CDR3 DNA: TGTGCCAGCAGCATCAACCCAGGATCGAACACCGGGGAGCTGTTTTTT. It yields the protein CASSINPGSNTGELFF.

The gene calls are TRBV5-1 and TRBJ2-1, with D perhaps matching TRBD1 (6 bases). This CDR3 has 17 amino acids. From germline, CDR1 is SGHRS and CDR2 YFSETQ. Trimming left V 0 bases short and J 5 bases short, with 18 bases between. This CDR3 is CASSLDPPGTINNEQFF. CDR3 DNA sequence: TGCGCCAGCAGCTTGGACCCTCCCGGGACAATAAACAATGAGCAGTTCTTC.

Written as DNA, the CDR3 is TGTGCCAGCAGCCCTACCGGCGGCGGGGACCGGGATACGCAGTATTTT. Its protein is CASSPTGGGDRDTQYF. The rearrangement joins TRBV7-7 to TRBJ2-3, with D perhaps TRBD2 (6 bases). Germline-derived CDR1 and CDR2 are SSHAT and FNYEAQ (reference sequence). Trimming pared 5 bases from V and 6 bases from J, leaving 21 bases between. The CDR3 runs 16 residues.

This chain links TRBV28 with TRBJ2-7; TRBD1 aligns across 7 bases. CDR3 length: 15 residues. V dropped 6 bases and J dropped 0; count of bases not matched to a gene: 8. In germline, CDR1 is MDHEN, CDR2 SYDVKM. The CDR3 nucleotides are TGTGCCAGCAGCCCCGACAGGGAGAGCTCCTACGAGCAGTACGTC. It codes for CASSPDRESSYEQYV.

This chain links TRBV29-1 with TRBJ2-7, with D possibly being TRBD1 or TRBD2 (5 bases each). CDR1 is SQVTM, CDR2 ANQGSEA, per germline. V gave up 5 bases and J gave up 2 bases, with 13 bases separating them. This CDR3 has 13 residues. In DNA form, the CDR3 reads TGCAGCGTTCTTGGGGGAGAAACCTACGAGCAGTACTTC. Protein sequence: CSVLGGETYEQYF.